The 5 T cell receptor beta chains in this list originate from one sample, sequenced in a study of cytomegalovirus exposure and HLA in healthy donors (dated by TCRdb to between 2016 and 2019). Libraries were prepared through the immunoSEQ multiplex PCR assay. TCRdb retrieved this table from immuneACCESS and kept in-frame rearrangements only. Not all clones are present; in checked studies, unresolved V genes account for under half, and no reason is known for the remainder. This sample has under 80,000 clones in its table, and around 94% of those were observed once. The top ten clonotypes cover roughly 3.4% of the sample. The sequencing sample was made of PBMCs. These receptors were obtained from a woman aged 18-30 years in good health and CMV-seropositive.

This clone appeared once. The chain couples TRBV27 to TRBJ2-7, with D possibly being TRBD2 (6 bases). CDR3 length: 15 residues. Deletions cut 0 bases from V and 0 bases from J, with 9 bases between. CDR1 and CDR2 from the germline V gene are MNHEY and SMNVEV (reference sequence). Written as DNA, the CDR3 is TGTGCCAGCAGTTTATCCTTGGACTACTCCTACGAGCAGTACTTC. It yields the protein CASSLSLDYSYEQYF.

The gene calls are TRBV7-2 and TRBJ2-7; D unresolved. CDR1 and CDR2 (germline): SGHTA, FQGNSA. V lost 4 bases, J lost 2 bases, and 15 bases lay in between. The CDR3 is 15 residues long. CDR3 DNA sequence: TGTGCCAGCAGCTCCCTAAGCGCGTCACCCTACGAGCAGTACTTC. It translates to CASSSLSASPYEQYF.

The chain joins TRBV27 to TRBJ2-1; maybe TRBD2 (6 bases). Germline V CDR1 and CDR2: MNHEY, SMNVEV (reference sequence). Trimming shortened V by 2 bases and J by 4 bases, and 18 bases separated the two germline ends. The CDR3 sequence is 17 residues long. DNA for the CDR3: TGTGCCAGCAGTTTAAAGGCCGCGGGGCTCCTATACAATGAGCAGTTCTTC. Amino acid sequence: CASSLKAAGLLYNEQFF.

V gene TRBV4-3 combines with J gene TRBJ2-1; the match to TRBD2 covers 10 bases. The ends lost 1 base at V and 0 bases at J; junction bases unmatched: 0. This CDR3 region has 16 residues. Germline-derived CDR1 and CDR2 are LGHNA and YSLEER. CDR3 nucleotide sequence: TGCGCCAGCAGCCAAGGACTAGCGGGCTCCTACAATGAGCAGTTCTTC. Its translation: CASSQGLAGSYNEQFF.

This rearrangement joins TRBV6-5 to TRBJ1-3, with D perhaps matching TRBD1 (5 bases). Germline V gives CDR1 MNHEY, CDR2 SVGAGI. The CDR3 contains 12 residues. Between the trimmed V and J ends, which lost 7 bases and 4 bases, there was a span of 8 bases. CDR3 region: CASTGSGNTIYF. The CDR3, as DNA: TGTGCCAGCACAGGGTCCGGAAACACCATATATTTT.